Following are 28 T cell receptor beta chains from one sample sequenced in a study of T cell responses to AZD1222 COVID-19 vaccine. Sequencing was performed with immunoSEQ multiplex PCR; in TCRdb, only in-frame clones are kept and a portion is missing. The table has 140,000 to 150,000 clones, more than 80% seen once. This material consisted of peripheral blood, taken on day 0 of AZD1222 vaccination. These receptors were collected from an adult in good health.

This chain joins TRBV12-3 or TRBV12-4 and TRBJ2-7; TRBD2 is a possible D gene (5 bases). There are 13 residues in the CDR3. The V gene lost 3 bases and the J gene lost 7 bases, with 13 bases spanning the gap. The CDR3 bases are TGTGCCAGCAGTTTTAGAGCGGACGGAGAGCAGTACTTC. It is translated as CASSFRADGEQYF.

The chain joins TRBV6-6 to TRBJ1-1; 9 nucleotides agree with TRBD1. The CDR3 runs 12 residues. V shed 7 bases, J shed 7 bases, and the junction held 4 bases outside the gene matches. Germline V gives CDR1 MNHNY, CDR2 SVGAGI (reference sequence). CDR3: CASTGQGNEAFF. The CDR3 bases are TGTGCCAGCACCGGACAGGGGAATGAAGCTTTCTTT.

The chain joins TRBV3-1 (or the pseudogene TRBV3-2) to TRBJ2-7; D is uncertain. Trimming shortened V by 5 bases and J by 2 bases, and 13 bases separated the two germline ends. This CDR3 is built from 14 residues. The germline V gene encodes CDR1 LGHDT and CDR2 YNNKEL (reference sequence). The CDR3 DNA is TGTGCCAGCAGCGCTGGCGGTTACACCTACGAGCAGTACTTC. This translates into CASSAGGYTYEQYF.

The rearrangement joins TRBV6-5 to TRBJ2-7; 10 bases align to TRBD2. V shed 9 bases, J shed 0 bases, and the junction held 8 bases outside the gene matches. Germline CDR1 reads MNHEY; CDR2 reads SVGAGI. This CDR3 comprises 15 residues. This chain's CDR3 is CASKTGTSASYEQYF. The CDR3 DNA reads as TGTGCCAGTAAGACCGGGACTAGCGCCTCCTACGAGCAGTACTTC.

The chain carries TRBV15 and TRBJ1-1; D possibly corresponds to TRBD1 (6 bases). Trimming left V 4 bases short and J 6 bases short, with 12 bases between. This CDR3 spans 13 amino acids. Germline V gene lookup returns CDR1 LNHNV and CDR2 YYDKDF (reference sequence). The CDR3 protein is CATSNFGTSEAFF. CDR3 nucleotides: TGTGCCACCAGCAACTTCGGGACATCTGAAGCTTTCTTT.

CDR3 nucleotides: TGCGCCAGTCTTGACCTACAGGGCACTGAAGCTTTCTTT. Translating it yields CASLDLQGTEAFF. The chain combines TRBV4-1 with TRBJ1-1; tentatively, D is TRBD1 (6 bases). Germline CDR1 is MGHRA and CDR2 is YSYEKL. Trimming took off 9 bases at V and 4 bases at J, with 15 bases between the two ends. CDR3 size: 13 residues.

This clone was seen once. The CDR3 coding sequence is TGTGCCAGCAGCTTAGGCGCGGGAGGGCCCTACGAGCAGTACTTC. It is translated as CASSLGAGGPYEQYF. The chain combines TRBV7-3 with TRBJ2-7, with 9 bases matching TRBD2. CDR1 is SGHTA and CDR2 is FQGTGA in the germline V gene. The CDR3 extends over 15 amino acids. Trimming cost V 2 bases and J 2 bases; bases outside gene matches: 4.

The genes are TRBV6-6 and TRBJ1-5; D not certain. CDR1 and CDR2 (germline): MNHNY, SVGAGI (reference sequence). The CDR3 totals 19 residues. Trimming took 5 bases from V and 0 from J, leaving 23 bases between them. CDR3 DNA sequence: TGTGCCAGCAGTCCCCGGGCCCGTTCCGCAACCTATAGCAATCAGCCCCAGCATTTT. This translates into CASSPRARSATYSNQPQHF.

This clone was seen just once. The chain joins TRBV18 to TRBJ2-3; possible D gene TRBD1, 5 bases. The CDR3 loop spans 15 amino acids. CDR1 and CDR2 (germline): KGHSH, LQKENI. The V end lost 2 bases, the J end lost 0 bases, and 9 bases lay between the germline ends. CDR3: CASSPTGSSTDTQYF. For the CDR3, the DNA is TGTGCCAGCTCACCAACAGGATCCAGCACAGATACGCAGTATTTT.

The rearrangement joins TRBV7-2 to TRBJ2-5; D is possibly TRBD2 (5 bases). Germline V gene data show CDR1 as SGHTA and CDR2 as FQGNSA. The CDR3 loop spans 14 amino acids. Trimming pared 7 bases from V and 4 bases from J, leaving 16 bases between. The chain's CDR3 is CASNASPAGETQYF. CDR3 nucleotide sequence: TGTGCCAGCAACGCTTCACCCGCGGGAGAGACCCAGTACTTC. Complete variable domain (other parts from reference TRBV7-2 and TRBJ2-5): GAGVSQSPSNKVTEKGKDVELRCDPISGHTALYWYRQSLGQGLEFLIYFQGNSAPDKSGLPSDRFSAERTGGSVSTLTIQRTQQEDSAVYLCASNASPAGETQYFGPGTRLLVL.

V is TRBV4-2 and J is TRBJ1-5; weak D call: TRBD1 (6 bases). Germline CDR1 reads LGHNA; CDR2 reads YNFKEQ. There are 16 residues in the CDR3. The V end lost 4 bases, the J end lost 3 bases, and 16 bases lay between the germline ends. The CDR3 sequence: CASSPQARQVNQPQHF. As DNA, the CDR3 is TGTGCCAGCAGCCCGCAAGCCCGACAGGTCAATCAGCCCCAGCATTTT.

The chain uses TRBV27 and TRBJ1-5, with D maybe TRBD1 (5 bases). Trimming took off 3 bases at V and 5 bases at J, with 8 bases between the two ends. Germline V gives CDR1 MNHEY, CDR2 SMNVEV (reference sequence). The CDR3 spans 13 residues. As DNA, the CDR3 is TGTGCCAGCAGTTTGGGGCGCGATCAGCCCCAGCATTTT. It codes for CASSLGRDQPQHF.

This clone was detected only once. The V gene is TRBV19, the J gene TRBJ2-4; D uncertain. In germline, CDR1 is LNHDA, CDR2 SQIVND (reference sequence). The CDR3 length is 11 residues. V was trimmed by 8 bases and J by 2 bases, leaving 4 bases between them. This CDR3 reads CASRSKNIQYF. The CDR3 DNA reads TGTGCCAGTCGGTCCAAAAACATTCAGTACTTC.

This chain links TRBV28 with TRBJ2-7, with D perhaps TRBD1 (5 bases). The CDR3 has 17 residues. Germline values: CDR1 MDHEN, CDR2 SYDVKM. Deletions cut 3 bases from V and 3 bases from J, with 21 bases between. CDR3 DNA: TGTGCCAGCAGTTTCTCTTGGAGCTCAGGGATCTTCTACGAGCAGTACTTC. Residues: CASSFSWSSGIFYEQYF.

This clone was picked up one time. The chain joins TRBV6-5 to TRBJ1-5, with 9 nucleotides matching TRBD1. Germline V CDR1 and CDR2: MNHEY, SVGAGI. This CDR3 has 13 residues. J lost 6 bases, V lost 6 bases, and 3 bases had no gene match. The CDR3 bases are TGTGCCAGCAGCCAGGGACAGGGTCAGCCCCAGCATTTT. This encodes CASSQGQGQPQHF.

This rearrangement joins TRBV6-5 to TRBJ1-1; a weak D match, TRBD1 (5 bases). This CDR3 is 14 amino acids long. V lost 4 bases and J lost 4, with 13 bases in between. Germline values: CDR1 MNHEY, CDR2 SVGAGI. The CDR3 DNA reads TGTGCCAGCAGTTCAACGTGGGGGAGCACTGAAGCTTTCTTT. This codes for CASSSTWGSTEAFF.

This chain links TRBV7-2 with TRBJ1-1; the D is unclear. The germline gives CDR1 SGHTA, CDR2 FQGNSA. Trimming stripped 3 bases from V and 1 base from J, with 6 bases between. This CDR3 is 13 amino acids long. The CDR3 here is CASSFQENTEAFF. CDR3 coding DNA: TGTGCCAGCAGCTTCCAGGAGAACACTGAAGCTTTCTTT.

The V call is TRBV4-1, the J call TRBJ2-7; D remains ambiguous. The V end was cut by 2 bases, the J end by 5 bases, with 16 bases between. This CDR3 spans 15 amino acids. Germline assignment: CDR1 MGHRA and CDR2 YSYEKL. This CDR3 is CASSQFSRTVDEQYF. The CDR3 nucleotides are TGCGCCAGCAGCCAATTCTCAAGAACAGTCGACGAGCAGTACTTC.

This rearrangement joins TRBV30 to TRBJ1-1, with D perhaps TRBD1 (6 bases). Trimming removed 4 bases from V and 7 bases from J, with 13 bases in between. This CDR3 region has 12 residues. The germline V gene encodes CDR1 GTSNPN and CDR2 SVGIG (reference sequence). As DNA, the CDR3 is TGTGCCTGGAAAAAAGGGACAATTGAAGCTTTCTTT. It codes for CAWKKGTIEAFF.

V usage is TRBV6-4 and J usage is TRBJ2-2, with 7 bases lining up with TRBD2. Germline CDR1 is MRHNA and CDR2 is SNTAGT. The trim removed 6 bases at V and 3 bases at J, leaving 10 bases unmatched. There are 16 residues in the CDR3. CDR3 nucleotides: TGTGCCAGCAGACAGGCGACTAGCACGGACACCGGGGAGCTGTTTTTT. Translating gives CASRQATSTDTGELFF.

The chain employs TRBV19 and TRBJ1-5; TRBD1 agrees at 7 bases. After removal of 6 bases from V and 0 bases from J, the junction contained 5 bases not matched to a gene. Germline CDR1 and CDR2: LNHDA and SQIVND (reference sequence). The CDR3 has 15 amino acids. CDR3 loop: CASSPDRASNQPQHF. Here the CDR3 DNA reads TGTGCCAGTAGCCCCGACAGGGCTAGCAATCAGCCCCAGCATTTT.

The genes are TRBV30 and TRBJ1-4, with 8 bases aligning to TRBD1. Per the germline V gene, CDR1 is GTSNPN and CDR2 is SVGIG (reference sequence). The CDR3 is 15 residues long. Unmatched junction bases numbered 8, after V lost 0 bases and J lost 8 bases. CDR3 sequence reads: CAWSVQDRVREKLFF. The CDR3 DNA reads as TGTGCCTGGAGTGTACAGGACAGGGTGAGAGAAAAACTGTTTTTT.

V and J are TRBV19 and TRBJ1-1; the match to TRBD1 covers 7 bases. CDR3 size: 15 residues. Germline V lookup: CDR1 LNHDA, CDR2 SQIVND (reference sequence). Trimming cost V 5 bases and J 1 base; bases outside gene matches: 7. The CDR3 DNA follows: TGTGCCAGTAGTTCCAGACAGGGCAAGAACACTGAAGCTTTCTTT. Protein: CASSSRQGKNTEAFF.

The CDR3 here is CASSRVGGSGNTIYF. CDR3 nucleotide sequence: TGTGCCAGCAGCCGCGTAGGGGGATCCGGAAACACCATATATTTT. The genes are TRBV28 and TRBJ1-3; tentative D call: TRBD1 (6 bases). CDR3 length equals 15 residues. Germline CDR1 MDHEN, CDR2 SYDVKM. Trimming removed 6 bases from V and 4 bases from J, with 16 bases in between.

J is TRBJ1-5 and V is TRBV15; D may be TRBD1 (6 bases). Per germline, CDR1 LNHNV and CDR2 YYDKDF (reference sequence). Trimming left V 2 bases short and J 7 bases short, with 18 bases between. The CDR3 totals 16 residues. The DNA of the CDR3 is TGTGCCACCAGCAGATCGCAGTTTGGGGGGCCACAGCCCCAGCATTTT. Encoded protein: CATSRSQFGGPQPQHF.

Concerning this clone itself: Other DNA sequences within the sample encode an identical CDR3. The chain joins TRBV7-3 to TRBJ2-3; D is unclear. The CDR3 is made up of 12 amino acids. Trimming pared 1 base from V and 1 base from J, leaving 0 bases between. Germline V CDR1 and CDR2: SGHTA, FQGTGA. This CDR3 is CASSLSTDTQYF. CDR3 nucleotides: TGTGCCAGCAGCTTAAGCACAGATACGCAGTATTTT.

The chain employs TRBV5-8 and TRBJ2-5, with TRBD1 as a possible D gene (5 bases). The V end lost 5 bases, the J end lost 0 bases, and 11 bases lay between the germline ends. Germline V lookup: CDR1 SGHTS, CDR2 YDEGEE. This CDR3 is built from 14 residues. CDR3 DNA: TGTGCCAGCAGTCGACAGCTTTACCAAGAGACCCAGTACTTC. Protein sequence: CASSRQLYQETQYF.

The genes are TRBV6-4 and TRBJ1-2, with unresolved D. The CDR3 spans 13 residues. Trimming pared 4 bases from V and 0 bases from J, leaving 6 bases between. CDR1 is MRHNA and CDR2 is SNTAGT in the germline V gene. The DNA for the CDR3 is TGTGCCAGCAGTGGGGCAGCTAACTATGGCTACACCTTC. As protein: CASSGAANYGYTF.